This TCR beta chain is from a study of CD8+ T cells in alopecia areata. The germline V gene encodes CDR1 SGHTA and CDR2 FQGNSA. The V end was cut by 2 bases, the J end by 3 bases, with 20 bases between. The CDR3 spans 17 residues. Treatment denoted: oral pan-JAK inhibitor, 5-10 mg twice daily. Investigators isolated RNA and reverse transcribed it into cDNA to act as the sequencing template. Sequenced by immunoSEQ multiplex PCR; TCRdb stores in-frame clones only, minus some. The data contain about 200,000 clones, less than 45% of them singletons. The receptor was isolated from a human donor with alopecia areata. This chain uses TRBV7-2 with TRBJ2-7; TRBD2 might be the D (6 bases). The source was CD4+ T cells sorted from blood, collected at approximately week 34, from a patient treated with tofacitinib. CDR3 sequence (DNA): TGTGCCAGCAGCTTAAGATCAGGGCGGGGCGAAGTCTACGAGCAGTACTTC. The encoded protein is CASSLRSGRGEVYEQYF.